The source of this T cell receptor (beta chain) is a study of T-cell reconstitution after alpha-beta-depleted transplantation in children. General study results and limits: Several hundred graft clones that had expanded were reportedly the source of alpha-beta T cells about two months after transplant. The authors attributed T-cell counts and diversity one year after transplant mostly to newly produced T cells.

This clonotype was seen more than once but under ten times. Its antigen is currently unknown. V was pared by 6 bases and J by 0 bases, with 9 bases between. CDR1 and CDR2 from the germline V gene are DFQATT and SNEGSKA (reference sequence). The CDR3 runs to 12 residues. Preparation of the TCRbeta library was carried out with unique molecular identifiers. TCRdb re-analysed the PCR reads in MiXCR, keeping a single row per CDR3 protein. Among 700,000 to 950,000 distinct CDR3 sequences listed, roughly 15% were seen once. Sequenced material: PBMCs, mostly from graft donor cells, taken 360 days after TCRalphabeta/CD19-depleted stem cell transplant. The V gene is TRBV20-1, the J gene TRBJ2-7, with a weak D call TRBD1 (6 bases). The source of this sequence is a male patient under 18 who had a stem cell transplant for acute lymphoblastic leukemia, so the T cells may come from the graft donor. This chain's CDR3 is CSAQQGSYEQYF. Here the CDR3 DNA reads TGCAGTGCGCAACAGGGCTCCTACGAGCAGTACTTC.